One and the same sample provided the 14 T cell receptor beta chains below, sequenced in a study of T cell responses to AZD1222 COVID-19 vaccine. Sequencing was performed with immunoSEQ multiplex PCR; in TCRdb, only in-frame clones are kept and a portion is missing. The sample includes approximately 82,000 clones, around 90% of them seen just once. This specimen consisted of peripheral blood, obtained 28 days after the second AZD1222 dose. All receptors derive from an adult who received the AZD1222 COVID-19 vaccine.

This chain joins TRBV12-5 and TRBJ1-1, with 8 bases lining up with TRBD1. The length of the CDR3 is 15 residues. The germline V gene has CDR1 LGHNT and CDR2 FRNRAP. V dropped 6 bases and J dropped 1; count of bases not matched to a gene: 7. The CDR3 coding sequence is TGTGCTAGTGGCCCCCCGGGACAGGAGAACACTGAAGCTTTCTTT. As protein: CASGPPGQENTEAFF.

The chain carries TRBV6-5 and TRBJ2-5; TRBD2 agrees at 14 bases. The V gene's germline CDR1 is MNHEY and CDR2 SVGAGI. The trim removed 7 bases at V and 5 bases at J, leaving 3 bases unmatched. The CDR3 totals 14 residues. The CDR3 DNA sequence: TGTGCCAGCACGACTAGCGGGGGGGCGGAGACCCAGTACTTC. Its translation: CASTTSGGAETQYF.

The chain links TRBV30 to TRBJ1-6, with D tentatively TRBD1 (6 bases). V lost 2 bases, J lost 1 base, and 18 bases lay in between. The CDR3 is made up of 18 amino acids. Per the germline V gene, CDR1 is GTSNPN and CDR2 is SVGIG (reference sequence). This CDR3 is CAWSTVFEGGSYNSPLHF. DNA for the CDR3: TGTGCCTGGAGTACGGTGTTTGAGGGGGGGTCCTATAATTCACCCCTCCACTTT.

CDR3 sequence: CASSLSRAGGSYNEQFF. DNA for the CDR3: TGTGCCAGCAGCTTAAGCAGGGCAGGCGGCTCCTACAATGAGCAGTTCTTC. V gene TRBV11-2 combines with J gene TRBJ2-1; D might be TRBD1 (5 bases). The CDR3 length is 17 residues. Trimming took 2 bases from V and 0 from J, leaving 14 bases between them. CDR1 is SGHAT, CDR2 FQNNGV, per germline.

This chain connects TRBV19 to TRBJ2-1; perhaps TRBD2 as D (5 bases). V was shortened by 1 base and J by 4 bases, with 5 bases between the two germline ends. Germline V CDR1 and CDR2: LNHDA, SQIVND (reference sequence). CDR3 length: 13 amino acids. Here the CDR3 DNA reads TGTGCCAGTAGTATAGGAGGGTACAATGAGCAGTTCTTC. Protein product: CASSIGGYNEQFF.

This chain connects TRBV18 to TRBJ1-6, with TRBD1 as a possible D gene (5 bases). This CDR3 spans 16 amino acids. The germline CDR1 and CDR2 sequences are KGHSH and LQKENI. Trimming stripped 3 bases from V and 2 bases from J, with 11 bases between. The CDR3 DNA follows: TGTGCCAGCTCACCGCAGGGAGGACCCTATAATTCACCCCTCCACTTT. Translated, it gives CASSPQGGPYNSPLHF.

V usage is TRBV6-2 or TRBV6-3 and J usage is TRBJ2-7; D unresolved. The germline V gene encodes CDR1 MNHEY and CDR2 SVGEGT. The ends were cut back, 2 bases at V and 5 bases at J, with 19 bases in the middle. There are 16 residues in the CDR3. CDR3 nucleotides: TGTGCCAGCAGTTACGGCCCCCTCCCGAAGTGGGACGAGCAGTACTTC. Its protein product is CASSYGPLPKWDEQYF.

On this clone itself: At one of its ends the junction is not consistent with the germline gene, which may arise from a read error. The genes are TRBV20-1 and TRBJ1-2; D is undetermined. The CDR3 covers 13 residues. Germline lookup yields CDR1 DFQATT and CDR2 SNEGSKA (reference sequence). In DNA form, the CDR3 reads TGCAGTGCTAGTGGGAGGGAGAGAACCCGCCGGGCCTTC. Translation: CSASGRERTRRAF.

The CDR3: CASMLLNTEAFF. The CDR3 DNA reads as TGTGCCAGCATGCTGTTGAACACTGAAGCTTTCTTT. The genes are TRBV27 and TRBJ1-1; D is unclear. This CDR3 spans 12 amino acids. Trimming removed 7 bases at V and 0 bases at J, with 6 bases between. Germline V CDR1 and CDR2: MNHEY, SMNVEV (reference sequence).

The chain recombines TRBV11-3 with TRBJ1-1; 8 bases are a match to TRBD1. The CDR3 contains 15 residues. V shed 5 bases, J shed 1 base, and the junction held 6 bases outside the gene matches. Germline values: CDR1 SGHNT, CDR2 YENEEA. CDR3 amino acids: CASSPRQGQNTEAFF. For the CDR3, the DNA is TGTGCCAGCAGCCCGCGACAGGGGCAGAACACTGAAGCTTTCTTT.

This clone was picked up one time. The chain is built from TRBV6-5 and TRBJ2-7; 7 nucleotides align to TRBD1. The CDR3 has 15 residues. V dropped 5 bases and J dropped 0; count of bases not matched to a gene: 7. Germline values: CDR1 MNHEY, CDR2 SVGAGI. The CDR3 bases are TGTGCCAGCAGTCCAAGACAGGGTGGCTCCTACGAGCAGTACTTC. It translates to CASSPRQGGSYEQYF.

The chain uses TRBV6-2 or TRBV6-3 and TRBJ1-5; D is uncertain. CDR1 is MNHEY, CDR2 SVGEGT, per germline. The CDR3 sequence is 14 residues long. Trimming took 2 bases from V and 0 from J, leaving 5 bases between them. DNA of the CDR3: TGTGCCAGCAGTTACGTCAATAGCAATCAGCCCCAGCATTTT. Its translation is CASSYVNSNQPQHF.

This clone was seen only once. Here the CDR3 reads CSARGVSTGPGYTF. The CDR3 DNA follows: TGCAGCGCCCGGGGCGTCTCTACCGGCCCTGGCTACACCTTC. V is TRBV29-1 and J is TRBJ1-2; a possible D gene is TRBD1 (5 bases). Trimming stripped 7 bases from V and 7 bases from J, with 22 bases between. Germline V gene data show CDR1 as SQVTM and CDR2 as ANQGSEA. This CDR3 region has 14 residues.

J is TRBJ2-7 and V is TRBV7-3; perhaps TRBD1 as D (5 bases). The CDR3 has 12 residues. Trimming cost V 5 bases and J 5 bases, with 10 bases left between them. Germline V gene lookup returns CDR1 SGHTA and CDR2 FQGTGA. The CDR3 sequence is CASSGATNEQYF. The CDR3 DNA reads TGTGCCAGCAGCGGGGCGACAAACGAGCAGTACTTC.